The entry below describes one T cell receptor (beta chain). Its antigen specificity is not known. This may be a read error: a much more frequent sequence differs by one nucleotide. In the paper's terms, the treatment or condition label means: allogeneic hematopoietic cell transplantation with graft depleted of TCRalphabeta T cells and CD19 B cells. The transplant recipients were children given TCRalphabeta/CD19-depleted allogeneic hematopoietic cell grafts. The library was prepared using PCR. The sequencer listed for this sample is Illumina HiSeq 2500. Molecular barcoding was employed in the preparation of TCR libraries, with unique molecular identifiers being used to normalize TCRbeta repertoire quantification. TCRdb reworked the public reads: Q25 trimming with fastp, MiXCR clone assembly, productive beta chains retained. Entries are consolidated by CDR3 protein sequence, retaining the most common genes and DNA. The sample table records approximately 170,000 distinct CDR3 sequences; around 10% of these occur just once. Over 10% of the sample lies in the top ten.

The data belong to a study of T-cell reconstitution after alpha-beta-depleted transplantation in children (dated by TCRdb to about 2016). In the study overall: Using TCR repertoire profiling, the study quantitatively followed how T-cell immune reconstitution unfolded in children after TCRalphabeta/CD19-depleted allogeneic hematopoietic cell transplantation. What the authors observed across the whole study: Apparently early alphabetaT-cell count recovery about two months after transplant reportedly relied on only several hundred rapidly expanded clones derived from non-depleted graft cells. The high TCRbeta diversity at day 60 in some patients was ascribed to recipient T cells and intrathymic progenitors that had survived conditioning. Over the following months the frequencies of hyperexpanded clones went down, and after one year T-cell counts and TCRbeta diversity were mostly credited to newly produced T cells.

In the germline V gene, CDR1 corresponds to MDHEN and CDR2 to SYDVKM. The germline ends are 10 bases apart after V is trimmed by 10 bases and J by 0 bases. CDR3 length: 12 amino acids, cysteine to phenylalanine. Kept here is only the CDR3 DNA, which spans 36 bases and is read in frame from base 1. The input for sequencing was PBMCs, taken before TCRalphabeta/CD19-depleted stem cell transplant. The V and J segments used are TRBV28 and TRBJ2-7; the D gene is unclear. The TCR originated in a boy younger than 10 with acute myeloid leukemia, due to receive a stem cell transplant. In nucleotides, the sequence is TGTGCCACGCAGCCAGCCTCCTACGAGCAGTACTTC. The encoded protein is CATQPASYEQYF.